This TCR beta chain was sequenced for a study of shared clonotypes between healthy human individuals. In the case of this clone: Its matching antigen is unknown.

Original data processing: ImmunoSEQ yielded junction-only sequences lacking quality scores, so filtering differed. Produced via immunoSEQ multiplex PCR; TCRdb's table is partial and in-frame only. V, J and clone size were drawn from that table, and D and trimming were deduced from the DNA. Of around 980,000 clones in the sample, around 82% were seen once. From germline, CDR1 is SQVTM and CDR2 ANQGSEA. J lost 4 bases, V lost 6 bases, and 10 bases had no gene match. The CDR3 loop spans 14 amino acids. The study separated CD4+ cells into CD45RA+ naive and CD45RA-negative memory subsets. Study observations and caveats: Relative to clonotypes present in all four donors, those not shared had lower generation probabilities. Rarefaction curves obtained for sorted subsets showed sequencing incomplete despite large depth.

The chain links TRBV29-1 to TRBJ2-3, with 7 bases identical to TRBD1. Sequenced material: memory CD4+ T cells from PBMCs. Regarding subset: CD45RA-negative fraction. This sequence was found in a man between 18 and 29 years old in good health. Some clones in this sample may be carry-over from other donors' samples. The CDR3 DNA reads as TGCAGCGTACACAGCGACAGGGCCTCAGATACGCAGTATTTT. Its protein product is CSVHSDRASDTQYF.